These 12 T cell receptor beta chains were all obtained from the same sample, sequenced in a study of blood T cells in healthy people across ages. Alongside a J-beta primer mix, a sample-barcoded 5' primer served in a second PCR lasting 7 to 11 cycles. TCRdb reprocessed the 5' RACE reads via MiXCR and lists one record per CDR3 protein. The sample includes about 1 million distinct CDR3 sequences, 40% to 45% of them seen just once. Source material: blood. These receptors all come from a woman aged 55-70 years in good health.

Only a few counts were recorded for this clonotype. The chain's CDR3 is CASLSSQDGTQYF. As DNA, the CDR3 is TGCGCCAGCTTAAGTTCTCAGGACGGGACCCAGTACTTC. The chain combines TRBV5-1 with TRBJ2-4, with unresolved D. The J call may be wrong; the DNA end is better matched by TRBJ2-5. This CDR3 comprises 13 residues. Per the germline V gene, CDR1 is SGHRS and CDR2 is YFSETQ.

This clonotype occurred a few times. This chain joins TRBV11-2 and TRBJ1-1; no reliable D call. V lost 0 bases to trimming and J lost 4 bases, with 6 bases between them. This CDR3 is 13 amino acids long. CDR1 is SGHAT, CDR2 FQNNGV, per germline. CDR3 bases: TGTGCCAGCAGCTTAGAAACCGGCACTGAAGCTTTCTTT. Translated, it gives CASSLETGTEAFF.

CDR3 nucleotides: TGCAGTCCTGCCAGACCGGGGGCCTACGAGCAGTACTTC. This encodes CSPARPGAYEQYF. The chain employs TRBV20-1 and TRBJ2-7, with D possibly TRBD2 on 6 matching bases. This CDR3 region has 13 residues. Trimming removed 8 bases at V and 2 bases at J, with 16 bases between. Germline-derived CDR1 and CDR2 are DFQATT and SNEGSKA (reference sequence).

The gene calls are TRBV14 and TRBJ1-1; 7 nucleotides line up with TRBD1. V was pared by 4 bases and J by 6 bases, with 8 bases of the junction left unmatched. Germline CDR1 SGHDN, CDR2 FVKESK. The CDR3 consists of 14 residues. The chain's CDR3 is CASSLGQTSSEAFF. In DNA form, the CDR3 reads TGTGCCAGCAGCCTGGGACAGACCTCCTCTGAAGCTTTCTTT.

This clonotype was detected a few times. This chain connects TRBV20-1 to TRBJ2-6, with a weak D call TRBD2 (6 bases). The V and J ends lost 0 bases and 0 bases respectively, with 12 bases between them. CDR3 length: 17 residues. Germline V gives CDR1 DFQATT, CDR2 SNEGSKA (reference sequence). The CDR3 loop reads CSARDRLGGSGANVLTF. The CDR3 region has the DNA TGCAGTGCTAGAGATCGTTTGGGGGGCTCTGGGGCCAACGTCCTGACTTTC.

The chain has TRBV9 and TRBJ1-6; 9 bases fit TRBD1. V dropped 6 bases and J dropped 10; count of bases not matched to a gene: 11. This CDR3 has 15 residues. Germline CDR1 reads SGDLS; CDR2 reads YYNGEE. The DNA for the CDR3 is TGTGCCAGCATCCCAGGGGGGACAGGGAGGTCACCCCTCCACTTT. Translation: CASIPGGTGRSPLHF.

The rearrangement links TRBV12-3 or TRBV12-4 to TRBJ2-7; D may match TRBD1 or TRBD2 (5 bases each). There are 14 residues in the CDR3. V lost 6 bases to trimming and J lost 3 bases, with 15 bases between them. CDR3 sequence: CASRLRGEGYEQYF. Written as DNA, the CDR3 is TGTGCCAGCAGACTCCGGGGCGAAGGCTACGAGCAGTACTTC.

This clonotype has just one count. The rearrangement uses TRBV20-1 and TRBJ2-1; D is perhaps TRBD1 (6 bases). Germline values: CDR1 DFQATT, CDR2 SNEGSKA (reference sequence). This CDR3 is built from 16 residues. V lost 3 bases, J lost 4 bases, and 19 bases lay in between. The DNA for the CDR3 is TGCAGTGCTAGGTCCGGCGTAAGGGACATATACAATGAGCAGTTCTTC. Its translation: CSARSGVRDIYNEQFF.

The gene calls are TRBV28 and TRBJ2-5, with 13 bases that match TRBD2. The V gene's germline CDR1 is MDHEN and CDR2 SYDVKM. The CDR3 contains 19 residues. The V gene end was trimmed by 3 bases and the J gene end by 11 bases; junction bases not matched to a gene: 21. The CDR3 DNA reads TGTGCCAGCAGTTTCGCCCCCCTACTAGCGGGAGGGGTCTACGATGAGCAGTACTTC. Translating gives CASSFAPLLAGGVYDEQYF.

This clonotype was picked up a small number of times. The rearrangement uses TRBV20-1 and TRBJ2-3; 8 nucleotides line up with TRBD2. Germline trimming cut 5 bases from V and 0 bases from J; bases unmatched to any gene: 4. The V gene's germline CDR1 is DFQATT and CDR2 SNEGSKA (reference sequence). This CDR3 region has 14 residues. The CDR3 DNA is TGCAGTGCTTTCGGGACTAGGAGCACAGATACGCAGTATTTT. Translation gives CSAFGTRSTDTQYF.

The chain combines TRBV20-1 with TRBJ2-1; the match to TRBD2 covers 8 bases. With V trimmed by 6 bases and J by 5 bases, 12 bases remained unmatched. CDR3 length: 15 amino acids. In germline, CDR1 is DFQATT, CDR2 SNEGSKA (reference sequence). The CDR3 DNA follows: TGCAGTGCCCGGGGGGGTAGCGGGCCCCACAATGAGCAGTTCTTC. Protein sequence: CSARGGSGPHNEQFF.

There are a few counts of this clonotype. The chain joins TRBV2 to TRBJ2-1; no reliable D call. Trimming removed 6 bases at V and 0 bases at J, with 9 bases between. Germline V gene sequence: CDR1 SNHLY, CDR2 FYNNEI. CDR3 length: 14 residues. DNA of the CDR3: TGTGCCAGCAGGGTTATGAGCTCCTACAATGAGCAGTTCTTC. Residues: CASRVMSSYNEQFF.